Reported below is one T cell receptor (beta chain). Original data processing: Amplified reference gene primers provided the basis for estimating nucleated cell counts. Data came from immunoSEQ multiplex PCR; TCRdb stores just in-frame clones and leaves some out. The DNA was the basis for D and trimming; V, J and clone size are from that table. The profile shows tens of thousands of clones, roughly 80% of them singletons. The CDR3 loop spans 12 amino acids. The germline V gene encodes CDR1 GTSNPN and CDR2 SVGIG (reference sequence). This specimen belongs to a study of blood T cell repertoires in COVID-19. Study-level background: The samples span acute and convalescent COVID-19 from the United States, Italy and Spain.

Seattle patients were enrolled during active infection and followed longitudinally. This receptor was taken from a man aged 25-45 years with COVID-19, enrolled during active disease. This chain connects TRBV30 to TRBJ2-1, with TRBD2 identical over 8 bases. The sequencing sample was made of peripheral blood. The CDR3 DNA reads TGTGCTGAATCGGGGGGGCGGGATGAGCAGTTCTTC. It codes for CAESGGRDEQFF.